A selection of T cell receptor beta chains follows, all from one sample in a study of blood T cells in healthy people across ages. TCRdb reprocessed the 5' RACE reads with MiXCR, giving one entry per CDR3 protein. The repertoire includes 500,000 to 600,000 distinct CDR3 sequences, roughly a quarter of them detected once, and less than 20% sits in the top ten. Sequencing was performed on blood. These receptor sequences come from a woman in her sixties or seventies in good health. Each CDR3 is given with its conserved first and last residue. Each record gives: clone size, J gene, V gene, D gene, CDR3 protein, CDR3 DNA. A D gene is named only where the DNA matches it firmly. The size field is filled for only some rows; it gives once, few, many or a size class.

clone size: NA; J gene: TRBJ1-6; V gene: TRBV20-1; D gene: NA; CDR3 protein: CSARDLETGAHSPLHF; CDR3 DNA: TGCAGTGCTAGAGATCTCGAGACAGGAGCCCATTCACCCCTCCACTTT
clone size: NA; J gene: TRBJ2-1; V gene: TRBV7-2; D gene: TRBD2; CDR3 protein: CASSLLAGGNYNEQFF; CDR3 DNA: TGTGCCAGCAGCTTATTAGCGGGGGGGAACTACAATGAGCAGTTCTTC
clone size: NA; J gene: TRBJ1-5; V gene: TRBV5-5; D gene: TRBD1; CDR3 protein: CASSSGGATSNQPQHF; CDR3 DNA: TGTGCCAGCAGCTCAGGGGGGGCAACGAGCAATCAGCCCCAGCATTTT
clone size: few; J gene: TRBJ2-5; V gene: TRBV2; D gene: NA; CDR3 protein: CASGLRGGWETQYF; CDR3 DNA: TGTGCCAGCGGTCTTCGTGGGGGCTGGGAGACCCAGTACTTC
clone size: NA; J gene: TRBJ1-4; V gene: TRBV6-5; D gene: NA; CDR3 protein: CASSRSFGATEKLFF; CDR3 DNA: TGTGCCAGCAGTCGGAGTTTCGGGGCTACCGAAAAACTGTTTTTT
clone size: few; J gene: TRBJ2-3; V gene: TRBV7-6; D gene: NA; CDR3 protein: CASSPSVGGPRFYVADTQYF; CDR3 DNA: TGTGCCAGCAGCCCATCAGTGGGGGGGCCTCGGTTTTACGTCGCAGATACGCAGTATTTT
clone size: many; J gene: TRBJ2-7; V gene: TRBV7-2; D gene: TRBD2; CDR3 protein: CASSLATGGSTYEQYF; CDR3 DNA: TGTGCCAGCAGCTTAGCGACGGGGGGGTCCACCTACGAGCAGTACTTC
clone size: NA; J gene: TRBJ1-1; V gene: TRBV7-2; D gene: NA; CDR3 protein: CASSPGPTEMAFF; CDR3 DNA: TGTGCCAGCTCTCCCGGGCCCACAGAAATGGCTTTTTTT
clone size: few; J gene: TRBJ1-1; V gene: TRBV20-1; D gene: NA; CDR3 protein: CSARLGWWTEAFF; CDR3 DNA: TGCAGTGCTAGATTAGGGTGGTGGACTGAAGCTTTCTTT
clone size: NA; J gene: TRBJ1-2; V gene: TRBV20-1; D gene: TRBD1; CDR3 protein: CSAHTSPGTGMPGGYTF; CDR3 DNA: TGCAGTGCTCACACTAGTCCCGGGACAGGGATGCCAGGAGGCTACACCTTC
clone size: few; J gene: TRBJ2-7; V gene: TRBV6-5; D gene: NA; CDR3 protein: CASTSQGGSSYEQYF; CDR3 DNA: TGTGCCAGCACTTCCCAGGGTGGGAGCTCCTACGAGCAGTACTTC
clone size: NA; J gene: TRBJ2-3; V gene: TRBV5-5; D gene: NA; CDR3 protein: CASSPASTDTQYF; CDR3 DNA: TGTGCCAGCAGCCCTGCTAGCACAGATACGCAGTATTTT
clone size: many; J gene: TRBJ2-5; V gene: TRBV5-1; D gene: NA; CDR3 protein: CASSLGKRPEETQYF; CDR3 DNA: TGCGCCAGCAGCTTGGGGAAGCGGCCGGAAGAGACCCAGTACTTC
clone size: few; J gene: TRBJ1-4; V gene: TRBV5-1; D gene: TRBD1; CDR3 protein: CASSAGTVNEKLFF; CDR3 DNA: TGCGCCAGCAGCGCCGGGACAGTGAACGAAAAACTGTTTTTT
clone size: few; J gene: TRBJ1-5; V gene: TRBV3-1; D gene: NA; CDR3 protein: CASSQVWGGDQPQHF; CDR3 DNA: TGTGCCAGCAGCCAAGTGTGGGGGGGGGATCAGCCCCAGCATTTT
clone size: NA; J gene: TRBJ2-5; V gene: TRBV11-2; D gene: TRBD1; CDR3 protein: CASSSGYRGRKETQYF; CDR3 DNA: TGTGCCAGCAGCTCGGGTTACAGGGGTCGGAAAGAGACCCAGTACTTC
clone size: NA; J gene: TRBJ1-4; V gene: TRBV7-6; D gene: NA; CDR3 protein: CASGERSATNEKLFF; CDR3 DNA: TGTGCCAGCGGGGAGAGGAGTGCAACTAATGAAAAACTGTTTTTT
clone size: NA; J gene: TRBJ2-1; V gene: TRBV10-3; D gene: TRBD2; CDR3 protein: CATLTSGKNEQFF; CDR3 DNA: TGTGCCACCTTGACTAGCGGAAAAAATGAGCAGTTCTTC
clone size: NA; J gene: TRBJ2-1; V gene: TRBV7-9; D gene: NA; CDR3 protein: CASSLVGRTSYNEQFF; CDR3 DNA: TGTGCCAGCAGCTTAGTGGGCAGGACTTCCTACAATGAGCAGTTCTTC
clone size: few; J gene: TRBJ2-3; V gene: TRBV10-3; D gene: NA; CDR3 protein: CAISAEGGFADTQYF; CDR3 DNA: TGTGCCATCAGTGCGGAGGGGGGATTCGCAGATACGCAGTATTTT
clone size: many; J gene: TRBJ1-2; V gene: TRBV5-1; D gene: NA; CDR3 protein: CASSQIGQGGYTF; CDR3 DNA: TGCGCCAGCAGCCAAATTGGACAAGGCGGCTACACCTTC
clone size: NA; J gene: TRBJ2-2; V gene: TRBV4-2; D gene: TRBD2; CDR3 protein: CASRKTGTRSGAGELFF; CDR3 DNA: TGTGCCAGCAGAAAAACCGGGACTAGGAGTGGTGCCGGGGAGCTGTTTTTT
clone size: few; J gene: TRBJ1-6; V gene: TRBV14; D gene: NA; CDR3 protein: CASSQAQAISPLHF; CDR3 DNA: TGTGCCAGCAGCCAAGCTCAGGCAATTTCACCCCTCCACTTT
clone size: NA; J gene: TRBJ1-1; V gene: TRBV6-4; D gene: TRBD1; CDR3 protein: CASSTQGGLNTEALF; CDR3 DNA: TGTGCCAGCAGTACACAGGGGGGCCTGAACACTGAAGCTCTCTTT
clone size: few; J gene: TRBJ2-5; V gene: TRBV6-6; D gene: NA; CDR3 protein: CASSPKGEETQYF; CDR3 DNA: TGTGCCAGCAGTCCTAAAGGGGAAGAGACCCAGTACTTC
clone size: NA; J gene: TRBJ2-5; V gene: TRBV20-1; D gene: NA; CDR3 protein: CSAIRALGETQYF; CDR3 DNA: TGCAGTGCTATAAGGGCCTTGGGGGAGACCCAGTACTTC
clone size: few; J gene: TRBJ2-7; V gene: TRBV4-2; D gene: TRBD2; CDR3 protein: CASSLGLVYETSSYEQYF; CDR3 DNA: TGTGCCAGCAGCTTGGGACTAGTTTATGAAACAAGCTCCTACGAGCAGTACTTC
clone size: NA; J gene: TRBJ1-2; V gene: TRBV4-3; D gene: TRBD1; CDR3 protein: CASSQGPFQGARGYTF; CDR3 DNA: TGCGCCAGCAGCCAAGGGCCCTTCCAGGGGGCGCGTGGCTACACCTTC
clone size: NA; J gene: TRBJ2-7; V gene: TRBV5-1; D gene: NA; CDR3 protein: CASRTGLLTYEQYF; CDR3 DNA: TGCGCCAGCAGAACGGGGTTACTCACTTACGAGCAGTACTTC
clone size: few; J gene: TRBJ2-3; V gene: TRBV7-3; D gene: NA; CDR3 protein: CASSLNRVDTQYF; CDR3 DNA: TGTGCCAGCAGCTTAAACAGGGTCGATACGCAGTATTTT
clone size: few; J gene: TRBJ2-2; V gene: TRBV5-1; D gene: NA; CDR3 protein: CASSGAGITGELFF; CDR3 DNA: TGCGCCAGCAGCGGGGCAGGGATCACCGGGGAGCTGTTTTTT
clone size: hyperexpanded; J gene: TRBJ1-1; V gene: TRBV14; D gene: NA; CDR3 protein: CASSPNRREAFF; CDR3 DNA: TGTGCCAGCAGCCCAAACAGAAGGGAAGCTTTCTTT
clone size: few; J gene: TRBJ1-3; V gene: TRBV11-2; D gene: NA; CDR3 protein: CASSLEQGSGNTIYF; CDR3 DNA: TGTGCCAGCAGCTTAGAACAGGGATCTGGAAACACCATATATTTT
clone size: once; J gene: TRBJ2-6; V gene: TRBV28; D gene: NA; CDR3 protein: CASRRQSSGANVLTF; CDR3 DNA: TGTGCCAGCAGAAGGCAGAGCTCTGGGGCCAACGTCCTGACTTTC
clone size: NA; J gene: TRBJ2-5; V gene: TRBV20-1; D gene: NA; CDR3 protein: CSARGHGGETQYF; CDR3 DNA: TGCAGTGCTAGAGGTCACGGCGGGGAGACCCAGTACTTC
clone size: NA; J gene: TRBJ2-7; V gene: TRBV29-1; D gene: TRBD1; CDR3 protein: CSVGGTGFYEQYF; CDR3 DNA: TGCAGCGTTGGAGGGACAGGCTTCTACGAGCAGTACTTC
clone size: NA; J gene: TRBJ2-7; V gene: TRBV4-3; D gene: TRBD1; CDR3 protein: CASSQDQMTGKYEQYF; CDR3 DNA: TGCGCCAGCAGCCAAGATCAAATGACAGGGAAGTACGAGCAGTACTTC
clone size: NA; J gene: TRBJ2-5; V gene: TRBV7-2; D gene: TRBD1; CDR3 protein: CASSTDREETQYF; CDR3 DNA: TGTGCCAGCAGCACGGACAGGGAAGAGACCCAGTACTTC
clone size: NA; J gene: TRBJ2-7; V gene: TRBV4-2; D gene: TRBD2; CDR3 protein: CASSPPSGAGDSYEQYF; CDR3 DNA: TGTGCCAGCAGCCCCCCCTCAGGAGCGGGGGACTCCTACGAGCAGTACTTC
clone size: few; J gene: TRBJ2-6; V gene: TRBV6-6; D gene: NA; CDR3 protein: CASTGGRGSGANVLTF; CDR3 DNA: TGTGCCAGCACCGGGGGTAGGGGCTCTGGGGCCAACGTCCTGACTTTC
clone size: NA; J gene: TRBJ2-3; V gene: TRBV24-1; D gene: TRBD1; CDR3 protein: CATSDPRTGSTDTQYF; CDR3 DNA: TGTGCCACCAGTGACCCCAGGACAGGGAGCACAGATACGCAGTATTTT
clone size: NA; J gene: TRBJ2-7; V gene: TRBV27; D gene: TRBD2; CDR3 protein: CASAGGLYEQYF; CDR3 DNA: TGTGCCAGCGCGGGGGGGCTCTACGAGCAGTACTTC
clone size: few; J gene: TRBJ2-5; V gene: TRBV4-3; D gene: NA; CDR3 protein: CASSQDRWETQYF; CDR3 DNA: TGCGCCAGCAGCCAAGACAGGTGGGAGACCCAGTACTTC
clone size: many; J gene: TRBJ2-3; V gene: TRBV6-5; D gene: NA; CDR3 protein: CASSYSRLADTQYF; CDR3 DNA: TGTGCCAGCAGTTACTCGAGACTAGCAGATACGCAGTATTTT
clone size: NA; J gene: TRBJ2-1; V gene: TRBV7-6; D gene: TRBD1; CDR3 protein: CASTPGTGAYNEQFF; CDR3 DNA: TGTGCCAGCACCCCCGGGACAGGGGCCTACAATGAGCAGTTCTTC
clone size: NA; J gene: TRBJ1-5; V gene: TRBV5-1; D gene: TRBD1; CDR3 protein: CASSSGTGGGNQPQHF; CDR3 DNA: TGCGCCAGCAGCTCCGGGACAGGGGGAGGAAATCAGCCCCAGCATTTT
clone size: few; J gene: TRBJ2-1; V gene: TRBV5-1; D gene: NA; CDR3 protein: CASSWSSYNEQFF; CDR3 DNA: TGCGCCAGCAGCTGGAGCTCCTACAATGAGCAGTTCTTC